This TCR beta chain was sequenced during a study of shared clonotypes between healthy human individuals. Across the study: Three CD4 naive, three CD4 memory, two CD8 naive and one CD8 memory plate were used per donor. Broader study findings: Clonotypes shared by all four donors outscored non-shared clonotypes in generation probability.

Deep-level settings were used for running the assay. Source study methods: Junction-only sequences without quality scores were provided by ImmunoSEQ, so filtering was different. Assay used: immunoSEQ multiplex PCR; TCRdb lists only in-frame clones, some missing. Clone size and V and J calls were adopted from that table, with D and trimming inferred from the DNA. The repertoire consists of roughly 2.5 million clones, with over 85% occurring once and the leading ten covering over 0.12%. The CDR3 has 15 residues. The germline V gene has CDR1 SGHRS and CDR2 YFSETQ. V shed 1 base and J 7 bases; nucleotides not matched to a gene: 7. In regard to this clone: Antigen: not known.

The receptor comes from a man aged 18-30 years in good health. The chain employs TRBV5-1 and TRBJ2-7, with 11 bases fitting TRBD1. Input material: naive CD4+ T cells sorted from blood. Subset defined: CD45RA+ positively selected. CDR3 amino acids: CASSLLDRGLGEQYF. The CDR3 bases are TGCGCCAGCAGCTTGCTGGACAGGGGGCTTGGAGAGCAGTACTTC. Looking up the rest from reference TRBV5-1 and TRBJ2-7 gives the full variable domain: KAGVTQTPRYLIKTRGQQVTLSCSPISGHRSVSWYQQTPGQGLQFLFEYFSETQRNKGNFPGRFSGRQFSNSRSEMNVSTLELGDSALYLCASSLLDRGLGEQYFGPGTRLTVT.